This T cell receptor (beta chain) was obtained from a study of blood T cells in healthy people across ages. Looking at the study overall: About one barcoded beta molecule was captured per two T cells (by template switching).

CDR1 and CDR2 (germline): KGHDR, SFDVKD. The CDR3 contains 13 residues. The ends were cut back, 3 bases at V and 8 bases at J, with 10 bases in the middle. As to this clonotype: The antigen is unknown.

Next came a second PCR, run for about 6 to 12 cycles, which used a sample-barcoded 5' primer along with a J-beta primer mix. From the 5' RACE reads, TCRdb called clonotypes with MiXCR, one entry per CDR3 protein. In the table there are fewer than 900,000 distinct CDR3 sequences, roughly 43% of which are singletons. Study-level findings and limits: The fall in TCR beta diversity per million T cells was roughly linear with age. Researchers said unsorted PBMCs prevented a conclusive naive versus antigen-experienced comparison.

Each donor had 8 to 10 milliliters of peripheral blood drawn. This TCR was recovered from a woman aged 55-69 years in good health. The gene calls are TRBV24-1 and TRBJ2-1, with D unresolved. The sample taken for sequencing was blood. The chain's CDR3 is CATSDLLEDEQFF. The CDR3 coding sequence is TGTGCCACCAGTGATCTCCTAGAAGATGAGCAGTTCTTC.